The 5 T cell receptor beta chains in this list originate from one sample, sequenced in a study of shared clonotypes between healthy human individuals. Cells designated naive CD8 were CD45RO-negative and were positively selected for CCR7, with terminally differentiated effector memory CD45RA+ cells excluded. Sequencing was performed with immunoSEQ multiplex PCR; in TCRdb, only in-frame clones are kept and a portion is missing. Counted here are roughly 770,000 clones, about 96% occurring once; the ten biggest clones make up less than 0.25%. The sample was naive CD8+ T cells sorted from blood. These receptors were collected from a man younger than 40 in good health.

V usage is TRBV11-2 and J usage is TRBJ2-1; 7 nucleotides align to TRBD1. Germline trimming cut 5 bases from V and 7 bases from J; bases unmatched to any gene: 11. The CDR3 loop spans 15 amino acids. From germline, CDR1 is SGHAT and CDR2 FQNNGV. DNA for the CDR3: TGTGCCAGCAGCCTCAATATAGGGGGCGTAAATGAGCAGTTCTTC. The encoded protein is CASSLNIGGVNEQFF. The variable domain in full, with the rest retrieved from reference TRBV11-2 and TRBJ2-1, is EAGVAQSPRYKIIEKRQSVAFWCNPISGHATLYWYQQILGQGPKLLIQFQNNGVVDDSQLPKDRFSAERLKGVDSTLKIQPAKLEDSAVYLCASSLNIGGVNEQFFGPGTRLTVL.

The rearrangement joins TRBV25-1 to TRBJ1-1, with D possibly TRBD1 on 6 matching bases. The CDR3 has 10 amino acids. The germline gives CDR1 MGHDK, CDR2 SYGVNS. V was trimmed by 6 bases and J by 7 bases, leaving 6 bases between them. The CDR3 region has the DNA TGTGCCAGCAGACAGGGTGAAGCTTTCTTT. Translated: CASRQGEAFF.

The chain uses TRBV7-9 and TRBJ2-2; D perhaps matches TRBD1 (6 bases). The V gene's germline CDR1 is SEHNR and CDR2 FQNEAQ (reference sequence). The CDR3 has 15 amino acids. V lost 4 bases, J lost 7 bases, and 16 bases lay in between. The CDR3: CASSSSGVSVGELFF. The CDR3 DNA follows: TGTGCCAGCAGCTCCTCAGGGGTTTCGGTCGGGGAGCTGTTTTTT.

This chain connects TRBV19 to TRBJ2-1; maybe TRBD2 (5 bases). This CDR3 region has 15 residues. Germline V gene sequence: CDR1 LNHDA, CDR2 SQIVND (reference sequence). The V and J ends lost 5 bases and 8 bases respectively, with 19 bases between them. CDR3 bases: TGTGCCAGTAGTTCCGCGGGCACCCGGCAGGATGAGCAGTTCTTC. The encoded protein is CASSSAGTRQDEQFF.

This chain's CDR3 is CAIGTGNQETQYF. The CDR3 nucleotides are TGTGCCATCGGTACCGGGAACCAAGAGACCCAGTACTTC. J is TRBJ2-5 and V is TRBV10-3; D perhaps matches TRBD2 (5 bases). CDR3 length equals 13 residues. V dropped 8 bases and J dropped 0 bases, with 10 bases sitting between them. The germline CDR1 and CDR2 sequences are ENHRY and SYGVKD.